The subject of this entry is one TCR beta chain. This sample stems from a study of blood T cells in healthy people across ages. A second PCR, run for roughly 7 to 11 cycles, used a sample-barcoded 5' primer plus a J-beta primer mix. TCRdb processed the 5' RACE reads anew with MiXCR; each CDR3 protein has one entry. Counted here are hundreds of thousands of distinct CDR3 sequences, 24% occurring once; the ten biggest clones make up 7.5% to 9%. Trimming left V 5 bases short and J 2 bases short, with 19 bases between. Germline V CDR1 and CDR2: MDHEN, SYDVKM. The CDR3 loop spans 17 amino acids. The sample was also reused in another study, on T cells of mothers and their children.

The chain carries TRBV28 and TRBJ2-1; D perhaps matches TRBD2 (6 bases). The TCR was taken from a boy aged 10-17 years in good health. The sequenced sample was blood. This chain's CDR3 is CASSTPFGSDPYNEQFF. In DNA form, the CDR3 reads TGTGCCAGCAGTACCCCCTTCGGGAGTGACCCCTACAATGAGCAGTTCTTC.